This T cell receptor beta chain was recovered during a study of blood T cell repertoires in COVID-19. Looking at the study overall: PBMCs, B-cell-depleted T cells, or T cells were the source of the cDNA or gDNA that made up the material.

With 3 bases clipped from V and 6 bases from J, the junction kept 4 bases outside the gene matches. The germline V gene encodes CDR1 MNHNS and CDR2 SASEGT. This CDR3 comprises 13 residues. Original processing notes: It was from reference gene primer amplification that nucleated cell counts were estimated. Clones were read by immunoSEQ multiplex PCR, and TCRdb kept only the in-frame ones, dropping some. That table gives V, J and clone size, and the DNA gave D and trimming. The table includes about 220,000 clones, roughly four fifths detected once. This TCR was sampled from a woman in her 30s who had recovered from COVID-19. The chain recombines TRBV6-1 with TRBJ1-2, with 7 positions matching TRBD1. Sequenced input: peripheral blood. The CDR3 loop is CASSETGFHGYTF. The CDR3 DNA reads as TGTGCCAGCAGTGAGACAGGGTTCCATGGCTACACCTTC.